These T cell receptor beta chains were read from a single sample in a study of shared clonotypes between healthy human individuals. Only in-frame clones appear in the TCRdb table, and some are missing; sequencing was by immunoSEQ multiplex PCR. The table has about 2.2 million clones, 93% seen once. Sequencing input: naive CD8+ T cells from PBMCs. These receptors came from a man aged 18 to 30 in good health. Some clones in this sample may be carry-over from other donors' samples. Each CDR3 is given with its conserved first and last residue. D genes are given only for firm matches. Clone size appears in some rows only: once, few, many, or a class for an expanded clone.

>TRBV4-2|TRBJ2-7|-|-
TGTGCCAGCAGCCAAGAACCTAACGAGCAGTACTTC
CASSQEPNEQYF
>TRBV27|TRBJ1-2|-|-
TGTGCCAGCAGTTTATCAAGGGGCAGCCCGGGCTACACCTTC
CASSLSRGSPGYTF
>TRBV4-1|TRBJ1-4|-|-
TGCGCCAGCAGCCAAGTAACAGGCTACCTCACAACTAATGAAAAACTGTTTTTT
CASSQVTGYLTTNEKLFF
>TRBV4-1|TRBJ1-2|TRBD1|-
TGCGCCAGCAGCCAAGTGACTGGACAGGATAACTATGGCTACACCTTC
CASSQVTGQDNYGYTF
>TRBV19|TRBJ1-1|-|once
TGTGCCAGTAGTATTGGGAGCGATGACGCTGAAGCTTTCTTT
CASSIGSDDAEAFF
>TRBV2|TRBJ2-7|-|-
TGTGCCAGCAGTTCTGACAGCTTAACCTACGAGCAGTACTTC
CASSSDSLTYEQYF
>TRBV27|TRBJ2-7|-|once
TGTGCCAGCAGTTCCGCTAGGGACGAGCAGTACTTC
CASSSARDEQYF
>TRBV28|TRBJ2-5|-|-
TGTGCCAGCAGCTTCTTCAAAGGAATGATCGGAGAGACCCAGTACTTC
CASSFFKGMIGETQYF
>TRBV27|TRBJ1-1|-|-
TGTGCCAGCAGTTTAAGTAACCTCCGGACTGAAGCTTTCTTT
CASSLSNLRTEAFF
>TRBV2|TRBJ2-7|-|-
TGTGCCAGCAAAGGGCACGTTGGAACCCGCTACGAGCAGTACTTC
CASKGHVGTRYEQYF
>TRBV9|TRBJ1-1|-|-
TGTGCCAGCAGCGTAGAGGGGAGGGGGGTTATCACTGAAGCTTTCTTT
CASSVEGRGVITEAFF
>TRBV5-1|TRBJ2-7|-|-
TGCGCCAGCAGCTGGAACTCCTACGAGCAGTACTTC
CASSWNSYEQYF
>TRBV27|TRBJ2-2|-|-
TGTGCCAGCAGTCCGATCGGGAACACCGGGGAGCTGTTTTTT
CASSPIGNTGELFF
>TRBV6-1|TRBJ2-1|TRBD2|-
TGTGCCAGCAGTGAAGGTGGGGGAGGGCCGGGCAATGAGCAGTTCTTC
CASSEGGGGPGNEQFF
>TRBV6-6|TRBJ2-7|TRBD1|-
TGTGCCAGCAGTTTCGCCGGGACAGGGGCATACGAGCAGTACTTC
CASSFAGTGAYEQYF
>TRBV11-2|TRBJ2-2|-|-
TGTGCCAGCAGCTTAGATGGGGGTGAGCTGTTTTTT
CASSLDGGELFF
>TRBV19|TRBJ1-5|-|-
TGTGCCAGTAGTGAGACAGGACCCAATCAGCCCCAGCATTTT
CASSETGPNQPQHF
>TRBV7-2|TRBJ2-2|TRBD2|-
TGTGCCAGCAGCTTATGGGGTAGCGGGAAAAACACCGGGGAGCTGTTTTTT
CASSLWGSGKNTGELFF